This T cell receptor (beta chain) emerged from a study of CD8+CD57+ T cells in acquired aplastic anemia. Turning to the study itself: Sorted CD4+ and CD8+ cell DNA averaged around 3.5 ug. The average read count for CD4+ cells in healthy donors was around 10 million.

Notes on the study in general: Between patients and controls, around 27 CD8+ CDR3 sequences were found in common. For CD8+ Simpson's diversity, patients and controls showed no significant difference.

Worth noting for this clonotype: Its target is not known.

The CDR3 extends over 17 amino acids. Per the germline V gene, CDR1 is ENHRY and CDR2 is SYGVKD. With 0 bases clipped from V and 1 base from J, the junction kept 4 bases outside the gene matches. Both TCR beta VDJ combination and CDR3 sequence profiling were carried out. Genomic DNA was the template for this profiling. From the reads, TCRdb called clonotypes with MiXCR, one entry per CDR3 protein. This repertoire shows some 170,000 distinct CDR3 sequences, roughly 45% found once; its top ten account for 1.1%. The J gene is TRBJ2-3, the V gene TRBV10-3, with 10 bases identical to TRBD2. The sequenced material came from sorted CD4+, CD8+, or CD8+CD57+ T cells (not recorded which) from PBMCs. This TCR was recovered from a human donor in good health. CDR3 DNA: TGTGCCATCAGTGAGTCTAAGCTAGCGGGAGGCACAGATACGCAGTATTTT. Amino acids: CAISESKLAGGTDTQYF.